This TCR beta chain originates from a study of CD8+ T cells in alopecia areata. Across the study: Patients in the study were on tofacitinib for 6 to 18 months, then off it for 6 months.

Following RNA extraction, reverse transcription yielded cDNA that acted as the sequencing template. The table came from immunoSEQ multiplex PCR; TCRdb's copy has only in-frame clones and leaves some out. Seen here are more than 150,000 clones, 55% to 70% observed once, and the top ten hold approximately 3.4%. Treatment specified: oral pan-JAK inhibitor, 5-10 mg twice daily. Study-level results: Among the cells sequenced in scalp samples are also the resident alphabeta T cells of normal skin. Many of the expanded lesional clones endured in scalp and blood while on tofacitinib.

On this clone itself: Antigen unknown.

Germline V lookup: CDR1 SGHRS, CDR2 YFSETQ. CDR3 length: 15 amino acids. V was clipped by 5 bases and J by 1 base; unmatched bases: 4. This TCR came from a human donor with alopecia areata. Material: CD4+ T cells sorted from blood, obtained at week 4, from a patient treated with tofacitinib. The V and J genes are TRBV5-1 and TRBJ2-1, with 9 bases identical to TRBD1. The CDR3 spells CASRGGTGSYNEQFF. As DNA, the CDR3 is TGCGCCAGCAGAGGTGGGACAGGGTCCTACAATGAGCAGTTCTTC. Together with reference TRBV5-1 and TRBJ2-1, the CDR3 gives the full variable domain: KAGVTQTPRYLIKTRGQQVTLSCSPISGHRSVSWYQQTPGQGLQFLFEYFSETQRNKGNFPGRFSGRQFSNSRSEMNVSTLELGDSALYLCASRGGTGSYNEQFFGPGTRLTVL.